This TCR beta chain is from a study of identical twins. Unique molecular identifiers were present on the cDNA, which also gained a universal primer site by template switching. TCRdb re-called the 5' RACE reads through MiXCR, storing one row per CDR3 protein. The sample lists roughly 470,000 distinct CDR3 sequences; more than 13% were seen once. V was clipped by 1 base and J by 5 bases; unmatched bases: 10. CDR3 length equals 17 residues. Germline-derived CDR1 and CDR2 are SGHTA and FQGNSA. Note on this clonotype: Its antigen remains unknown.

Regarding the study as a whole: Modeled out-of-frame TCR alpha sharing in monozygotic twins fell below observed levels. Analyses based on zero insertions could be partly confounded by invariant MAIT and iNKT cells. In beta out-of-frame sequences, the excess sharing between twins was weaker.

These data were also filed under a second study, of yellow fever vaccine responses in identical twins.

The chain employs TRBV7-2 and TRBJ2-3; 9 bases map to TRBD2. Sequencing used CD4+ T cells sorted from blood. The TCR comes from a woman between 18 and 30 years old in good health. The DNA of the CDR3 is TGTGCCAGCAGCTTAGGGCCGGGCGGGAGGGCTGAAGATACGCAGTATTTT. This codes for CASSLGPGGRAEDTQYF.